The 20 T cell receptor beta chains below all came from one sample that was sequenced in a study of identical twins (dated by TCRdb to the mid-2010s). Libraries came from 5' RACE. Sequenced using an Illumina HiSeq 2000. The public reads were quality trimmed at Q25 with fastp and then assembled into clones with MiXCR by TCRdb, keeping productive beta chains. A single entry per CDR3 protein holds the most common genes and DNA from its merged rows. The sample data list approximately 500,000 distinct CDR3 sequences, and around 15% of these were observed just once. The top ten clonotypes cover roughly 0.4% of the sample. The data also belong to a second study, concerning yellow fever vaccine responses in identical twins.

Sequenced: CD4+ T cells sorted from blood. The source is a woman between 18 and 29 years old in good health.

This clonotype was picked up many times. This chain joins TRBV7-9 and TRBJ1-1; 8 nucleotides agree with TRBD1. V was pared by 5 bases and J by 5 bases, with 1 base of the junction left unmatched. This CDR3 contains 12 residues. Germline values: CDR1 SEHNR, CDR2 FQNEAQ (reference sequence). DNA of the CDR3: TGTGCCAGCAGCAGGACAGGGACTGAAGCTTTCTTT. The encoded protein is CASSRTGTEAFF. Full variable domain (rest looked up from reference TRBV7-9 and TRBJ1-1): DTGVSQNPRHKITKRGQNVTFRCDPISEHNRLYWYRQTLGQGPEFLTYFQNEAQLEKSRLLSDRFSAERPKGSFSTLEIQRTEQGDSAMYLCASSRTGTEAFFGQGTRLTVV.

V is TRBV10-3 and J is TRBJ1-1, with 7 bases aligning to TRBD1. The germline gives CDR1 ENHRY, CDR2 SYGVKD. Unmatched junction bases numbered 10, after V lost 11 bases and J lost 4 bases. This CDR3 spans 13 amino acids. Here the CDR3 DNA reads TGTGCCTCCCGAGACAGGGAGGGCACTGAAGCTTTCTTT. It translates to CASRDREGTEAFF.

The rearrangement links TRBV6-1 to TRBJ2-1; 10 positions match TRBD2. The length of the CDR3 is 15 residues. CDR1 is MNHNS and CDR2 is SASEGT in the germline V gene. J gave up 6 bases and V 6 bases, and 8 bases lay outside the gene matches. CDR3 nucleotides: TGTGCCAGCAGGCTTGGGACTAGCGCAGTCAATGAGCAGTTCTTC. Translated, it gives CASRLGTSAVNEQFF.

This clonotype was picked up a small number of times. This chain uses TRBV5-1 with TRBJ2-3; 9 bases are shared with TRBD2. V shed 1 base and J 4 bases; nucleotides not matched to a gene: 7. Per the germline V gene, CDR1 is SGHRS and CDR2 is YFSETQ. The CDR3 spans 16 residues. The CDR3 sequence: CASSLSASGTSDTQYF. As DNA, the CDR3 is TGCGCCAGCAGCTTGTCTGCTAGCGGGACCTCAGATACGCAGTATTTT.

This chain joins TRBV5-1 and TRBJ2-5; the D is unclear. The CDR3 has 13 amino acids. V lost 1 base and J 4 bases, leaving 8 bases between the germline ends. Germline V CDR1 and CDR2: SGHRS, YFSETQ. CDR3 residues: CASSLSRLETQYF. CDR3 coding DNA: TGCGCCAGCAGCTTGTCGAGATTAGAGACCCAGTACTTC.

Here the CDR3 reads CASSLTSDQIGQYF. The CDR3 DNA sequence: TGTGCCAGCAGTTTAACATCAGACCAGATAGGGCAGTATTTT. The chain employs TRBV2 and TRBJ2-3; D is unresolved. The CDR3 totals 14 residues. The V and J ends lost 5 bases and 11 bases respectively, with 20 bases between them. In germline, CDR1 is SNHLY, CDR2 FYNNEI.

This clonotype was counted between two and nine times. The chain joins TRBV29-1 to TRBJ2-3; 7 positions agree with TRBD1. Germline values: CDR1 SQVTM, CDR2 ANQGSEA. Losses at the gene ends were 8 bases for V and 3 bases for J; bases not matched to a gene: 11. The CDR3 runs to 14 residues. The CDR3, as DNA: TGCAGCCTCGCCGTAGGGGGCTGGACAGATACGCAGTATTTT. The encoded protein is CSLAVGGWTDTQYF.

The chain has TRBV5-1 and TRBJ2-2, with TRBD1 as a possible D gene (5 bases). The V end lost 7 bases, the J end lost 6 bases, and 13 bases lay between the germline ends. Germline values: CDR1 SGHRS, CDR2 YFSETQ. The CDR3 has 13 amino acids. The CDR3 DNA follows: TGCGCCAGCTTTGACAGAACCTCCGGGGAGCTGTTTTTT. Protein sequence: CASFDRTSGELFF.

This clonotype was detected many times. The CDR3 here is CAISGLAGGPNEQFF. The CDR3 region has the DNA TGTGCCATCAGTGGACTAGCGGGAGGACCAAATGAGCAGTTCTTC. The chain carries TRBV10-3 and TRBJ2-1; 13 positions match TRBD2. Germline CDR1 reads ENHRY; CDR2 reads SYGVKD. The CDR3 sequence is 15 residues long. Trimming at V came to 4 bases and at J to 7 bases, leaving 4 bases not matched to a gene.

The CDR3 loop reads CASSQTGFTEAFF. As DNA, the CDR3 is TGTGCCAGCAGCCAAACAGGGTTTACTGAAGCTTTCTTT. The chain couples TRBV6-1 to TRBJ1-1, with D perhaps TRBD1 (6 bases). The CDR3 covers 13 residues. Germline lookup yields CDR1 MNHNS and CDR2 SASEGT. Trimming left V 6 bases short and J 5 bases short, with 13 bases between.

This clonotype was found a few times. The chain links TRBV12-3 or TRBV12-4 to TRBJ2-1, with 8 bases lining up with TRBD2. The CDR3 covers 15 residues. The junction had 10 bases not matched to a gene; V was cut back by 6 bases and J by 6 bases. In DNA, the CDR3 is TGTGCCAGCAGCCGACGGGGGGGCCCCAGCAATGAGCAGTTCTTC. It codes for CASSRRGGPSNEQFF.

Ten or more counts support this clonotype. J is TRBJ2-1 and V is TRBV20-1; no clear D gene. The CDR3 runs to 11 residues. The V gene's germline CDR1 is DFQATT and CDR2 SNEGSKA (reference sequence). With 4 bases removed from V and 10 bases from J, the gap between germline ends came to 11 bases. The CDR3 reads CSAIEFPEQFF. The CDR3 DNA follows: TGCAGTGCTATAGAGTTTCCAGAGCAGTTCTTC.

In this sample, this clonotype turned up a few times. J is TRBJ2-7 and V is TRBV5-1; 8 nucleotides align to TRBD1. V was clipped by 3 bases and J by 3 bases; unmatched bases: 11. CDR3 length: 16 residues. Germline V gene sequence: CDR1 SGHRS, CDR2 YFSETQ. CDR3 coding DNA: TGCGCCAGCAGCTCCCAACCCGGGACAGGAATCTACGAGCAGTACTTC. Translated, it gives CASSSQPGTGIYEQYF.

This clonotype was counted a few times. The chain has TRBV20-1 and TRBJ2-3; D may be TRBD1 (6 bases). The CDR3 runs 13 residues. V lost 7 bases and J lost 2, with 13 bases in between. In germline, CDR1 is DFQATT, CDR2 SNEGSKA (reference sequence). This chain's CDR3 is CSVTWGPTDTQYF. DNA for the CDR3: TGCAGTGTGACGTGGGGGCCCACAGATACGCAGTATTTT.

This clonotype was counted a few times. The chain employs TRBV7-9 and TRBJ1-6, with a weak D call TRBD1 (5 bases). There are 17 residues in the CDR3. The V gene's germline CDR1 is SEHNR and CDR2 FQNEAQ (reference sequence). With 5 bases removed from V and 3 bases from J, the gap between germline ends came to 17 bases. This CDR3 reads CASSTWRGGYYNSPLHF. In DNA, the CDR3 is TGTGCCAGCAGCACCTGGAGGGGAGGGTACTATAATTCACCCCTCCACTTT.

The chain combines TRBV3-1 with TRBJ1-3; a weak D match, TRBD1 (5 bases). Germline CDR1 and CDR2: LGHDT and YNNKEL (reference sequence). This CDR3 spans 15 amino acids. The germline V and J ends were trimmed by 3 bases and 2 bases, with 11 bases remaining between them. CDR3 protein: CASSHMRQTGNTIYF. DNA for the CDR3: TGTGCCAGCAGCCATATGCGACAGACTGGAAACACCATATATTTT. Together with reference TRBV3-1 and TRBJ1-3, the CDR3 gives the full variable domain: DTAVSQTPKYLVTQMGNDKSIKCEQNLGHDTMYWYKQDSKKFLKIMFSYNNKELIINETVPNRFSPKSPDKAHLNLHINSLELGDSAVYFCASSHMRQTGNTIYFGEGSWLTVV.

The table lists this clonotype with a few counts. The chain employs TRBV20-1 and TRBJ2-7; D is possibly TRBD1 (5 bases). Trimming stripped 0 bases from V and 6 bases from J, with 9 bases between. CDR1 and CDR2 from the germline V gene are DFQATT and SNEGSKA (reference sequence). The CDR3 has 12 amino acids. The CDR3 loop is CSARDDRVEQYF. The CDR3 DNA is TGCAGTGCTAGAGATGACAGAGTCGAGCAGTACTTC.

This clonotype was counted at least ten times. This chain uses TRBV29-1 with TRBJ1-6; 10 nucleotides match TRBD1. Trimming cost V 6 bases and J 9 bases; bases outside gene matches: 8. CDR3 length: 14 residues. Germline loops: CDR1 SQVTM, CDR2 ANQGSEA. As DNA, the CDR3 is TGCAGCGTAGGGACAGGGGTTTACGGTTCACCCCTCCACTTT. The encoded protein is CSVGTGVYGSPLHF.

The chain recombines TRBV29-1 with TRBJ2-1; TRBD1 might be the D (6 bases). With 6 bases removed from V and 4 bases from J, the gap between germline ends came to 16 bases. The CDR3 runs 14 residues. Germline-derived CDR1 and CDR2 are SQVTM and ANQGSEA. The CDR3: CSVRKGVGYNEQFF. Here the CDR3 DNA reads TGCAGCGTGAGGAAGGGGGTGGGATACAATGAGCAGTTCTTC.

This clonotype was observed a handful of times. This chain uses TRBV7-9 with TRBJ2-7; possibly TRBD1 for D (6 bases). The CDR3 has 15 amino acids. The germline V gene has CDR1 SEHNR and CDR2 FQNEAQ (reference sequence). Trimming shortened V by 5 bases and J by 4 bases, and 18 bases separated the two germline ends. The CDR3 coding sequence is TGTGCCAGCAGCCTTAACCGGGACACCGCTTACGAGCAGTACTTC. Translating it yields CASSLNRDTAYEQYF. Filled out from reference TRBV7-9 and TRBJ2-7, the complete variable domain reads DTGVSQNPRHKITKRGQNVTFRCDPISEHNRLYWYRQTLGQGPEFLTYFQNEAQLEKSRLLSDRFSAERPKGSFSTLEIQRTEQGDSAMYLCASSLNRDTAYEQYFGPGTRLTVT.